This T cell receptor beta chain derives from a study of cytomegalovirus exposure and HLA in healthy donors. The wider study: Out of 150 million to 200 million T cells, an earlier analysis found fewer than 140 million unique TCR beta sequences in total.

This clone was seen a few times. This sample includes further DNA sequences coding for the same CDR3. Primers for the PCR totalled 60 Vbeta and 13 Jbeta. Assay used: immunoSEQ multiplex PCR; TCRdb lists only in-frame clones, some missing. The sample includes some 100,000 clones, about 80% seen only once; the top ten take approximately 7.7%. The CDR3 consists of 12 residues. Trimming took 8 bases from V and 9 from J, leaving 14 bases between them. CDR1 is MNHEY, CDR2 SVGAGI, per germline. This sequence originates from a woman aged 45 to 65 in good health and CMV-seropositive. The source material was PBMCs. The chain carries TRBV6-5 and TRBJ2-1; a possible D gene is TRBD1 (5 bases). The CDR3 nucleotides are TGTGCCAGCGGACCCTGGGGCGGTGAGCAGTTCTTC. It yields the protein CASGPWGGEQFF.